The 17 T cell receptor beta chains below all came from one sample that was sequenced in a study of T cell responses to AZD1222 COVID-19 vaccine. Sequenced by immunoSEQ multiplex PCR; TCRdb stores in-frame clones only, minus some. The table shows some 150,000 clones, with around nine tenths occurring only once. Specimen: peripheral blood, collected on day 0 of AZD1222 vaccination. All receptors come from an adult in good health.

V is TRBV15 and J is TRBJ2-7, with 7 bases lining up with TRBD2. This CDR3 comprises 16 residues. After removal of 4 bases from V and 3 bases from J, the junction contained 12 bases not matched to a gene. CDR1 LNHNV and CDR2 YYDKDF come from the germline V gene (reference sequence). Here the CDR3 reads CATSTGPSSGGYEQYF. The CDR3 DNA reads TGTGCCACCAGCACCGGCCCCTCTAGCGGAGGCTACGAGCAGTACTTC.

The chain uses TRBV9 and TRBJ2-1; 13 nucleotides agree with TRBD2. The junction had 10 bases not matched to a gene; V was cut back by 3 bases and J by 4 bases. Germline CDR1 and CDR2: SGDLS and YYNGEE. The CDR3 extends over 18 amino acids. CDR3 amino acids: CASSAMDGLAGVYNEQFF. CDR3 sequence (DNA): TGTGCCAGCAGCGCCATGGATGGACTAGCGGGAGTGTACAATGAGCAGTTCTTC.

The chain recombines TRBV28 with TRBJ2-2; TRBD1 agrees at 7 bases. CDR1 MDHEN and CDR2 SYDVKM come from the germline V gene. The V and J ends lost 5 bases and 6 bases, in that order; junction bases with no gene match: 6. CDR3 size: 14 residues. The CDR3: CASSRTGVSGELFF. CDR3 bases: TGTGCCAGCAGTCGAACAGGGGTTTCCGGGGAGCTGTTTTTT.

The genes are TRBV6-6 and TRBJ2-7, with TRBD2 matching 12 bases. The J segment lost 4 bases and the V segment lost 5 bases, leaving 24 bases of the junction unmatched. The germline gives CDR1 MNHNY, CDR2 SVGAGI (reference sequence). This CDR3 spans 21 amino acids. For the CDR3, the DNA is TGTGCCAGCAGTCCCACGTTCGGGCTAGCGGGAGGGCCAAGGTCCGGGTACGAGCAGTACTTC. Encoded protein: CASSPTFGLAGGPRSGYEQYF.

This clone has a handful of counts. The rearrangement uses TRBV12-3 or TRBV12-4 and TRBJ1-2; the match to TRBD1 covers 8 bases. J was trimmed by 4 bases and V by 6 bases; bases with no gene match: 4. The CDR3 extends over 13 amino acids. CDR3: CASRKQGGYGYTF. CDR3 DNA: TGTGCCAGCAGAAAACAGGGGGGCTATGGCTACACCTTC.

The chain carries TRBV21-1 and TRBJ2-3; the table's TRBD2 call for D was not verified on the DNA. TRBV21-1 is designated a pseudogene. The CDR3 extends over 18 amino acids. CDR3 coding DNA: TGTGCCAGTCATGGGGGGACTAGCGGGAAGGGTGGCACAGATACGCAGTATTTT. Its translation: CASHGGTSGKGGTDTQYF.

V is TRBV27 and J is TRBJ2-7; TRBD1 matches at 7 bases. Trimming at V came to 3 bases and at J to 3 bases, leaving 2 bases not matched to a gene. CDR3 size: 13 residues. Germline assignment: CDR1 MNHEY and CDR2 SMNVEV (reference sequence). The DNA of the CDR3 is TGTGCCAGCAGTTTGGGACAGTACTACGAGCAGTACTTC. Amino acid sequence: CASSLGQYYEQYF.

This sequence joins TRBV4-3 and TRBJ1-1; the D is unclear. V dropped 1 base and J dropped 1 base, with 7 bases sitting between them. The CDR3 is 14 amino acids. Germline CDR1 is LGHNA and CDR2 is YSLEER. The CDR3 nucleotides read TGCGCCAGCAGCCAAGCCATGAGGAACACTGAAGCTTTCTTT. Translated: CASSQAMRNTEAFF.

There are a few counts of this clone. This CDR3 is also generated by other DNA sequences in the sample. The chain carries TRBV29-1 and TRBJ1-2; D unresolved. The CDR3 spans 14 residues. V lost 5 bases, J lost 0 bases, and 13 bases lay in between. Germline V gene data show CDR1 as SQVTM and CDR2 as ANQGSEA. CDR3 nucleotides: TGCAGCGTTCCTCTGACGGGGACTAACTATGGCTACACCTTC. Translated, it gives CSVPLTGTNYGYTF.

The V gene is TRBV11-2, the J gene TRBJ2-7, with 8 bases matching TRBD2. V dropped 2 bases and J dropped 1; count of bases not matched to a gene: 7. This CDR3 is 16 amino acids long. The V gene's germline CDR1 is SGHAT and CDR2 FQNNGV. The CDR3, as DNA: TGTGCCAGCAGCTTATCGGGGGGGACCCTATCCTACGAGCAGTACTTC. Translated: CASSLSGGTLSYEQYF.

This clone has just one count. The chain combines TRBV11-1 with TRBJ2-2; D is unclear. The germline gives CDR1 SGHAT, CDR2 FQDESV (reference sequence). This CDR3 is built from 14 residues. Deletions cut 1 base from V and 1 base from J, with 4 bases between. CDR3: CASSLGRNTGELFF. Written as DNA, the CDR3 is TGTGCCAGCAGCTTAGGGCGGAACACCGGGGAGCTGTTTTTT.

The chain uses TRBV2 and TRBJ2-7; 11 bases match TRBD2. J gave up 7 bases and V 6 bases, and 11 bases lay outside the gene matches. Germline-derived CDR1 and CDR2 are SNHLY and FYNNEI. The CDR3 has 15 amino acids. The CDR3 loop reads CASSLTSGSAREQYF. The CDR3 region has the DNA TGTGCCAGCAGCCTCACTAGCGGGAGTGCCAGGGAGCAGTACTTC.

DNA of the CDR3: TGTGCCAGCAGTTTTGACAGGGCGGACACTGAAGCTTTCTTT. It codes for CASSFDRADTEAFF. The gene calls are TRBV7-8 and TRBJ1-1, with 7 bases lining up with TRBD1. CDR3 size: 14 residues. J gave up 3 bases and V 6 bases, and 7 bases lay outside the gene matches. Germline V gene lookup returns CDR1 SGHVS and CDR2 FQNEAQ.

This chain joins TRBV9 and TRBJ2-1, with 11 bases fitting TRBD2. The germline gives CDR1 SGDLS, CDR2 YYNGEE. V gave up 4 bases and J gave up 5 bases; unmatched junction bases: 14. This CDR3 has 18 amino acids. The CDR3 sequence is CASSMNPVAGGLHNEQFF. In nucleotides, the CDR3 is TGTGCCAGCAGCATGAACCCTGTAGCGGGAGGGCTTCACAATGAGCAGTTCTTC.

The rearrangement links TRBV28 to TRBJ1-5; D remains ambiguous. CDR1 is MDHEN and CDR2 is SYDVKM in the germline V gene. The CDR3 sequence is 18 residues long. Trimming cost V 6 bases and J 1 base, with 22 bases left between them. In nucleotides, the CDR3 is TGTGCCAGCAGACTATCCGGACCTCCAAGGGTGAGCAATCAGCCCCAGCATTTT. The encoded protein is CASRLSGPPRVSNQPQHF.

Points on this clone: Relative to the germline gene, one junction end is altered; a read error may explain this. V gene TRBV15 combines with J gene TRBJ2-6; D not certain. Per germline, CDR1 LNHNV and CDR2 YYDKDF (reference sequence). This CDR3 region has 17 residues. This chain's CDR3 is CVTSRVPGSSGANVLTF. The CDR3 coding sequence is TGTGTCACCAGCAGAGTCCCAGGCAGCTCTGGGGCCAACGTCCTGACTTTC.

Details on this clone: Given the absence of the conserved phenylalanine or tryptophan at the CDR3 end, a read error is likely. The DNA is left out, because the CDR3 cannot be placed on it with certainty; the CDR3 is given as TCRdb lists it. The chain carries TRBV24-1 and TRBJ1-6; the table's TRBD1 call for D was not verified on the DNA. CDR1 and CDR2 (germline): KGHDR, SFDVKD. Both ends counted, the CDR3 spans 10 residues. CDR3 in amino acids: CATQILQVHT.